The source of this T cell receptor (beta chain) is a study of blood T cells in healthy people across ages. For the study at large: Template switching picked up about one barcoded beta molecule for each two T cells.

Combining a sample-barcoded 5' primer with a J-beta primer mix, a second PCR ran for roughly 6 to 12 cycles. CDR3-containing paired-end reads numbering at least 2.5 million came from each sample. Via MiXCR, TCRdb re-called the 5' RACE reads, giving one row per CDR3 protein. The table records 660,000 or so distinct CDR3 sequences, roughly 58% of them present only once. CDR3 length: 15 amino acids. Germline V CDR1 and CDR2: MDHEN, SYDVKM. V was clipped by 7 bases and J by 7 bases; unmatched bases: 11. The chain employs TRBV28 and TRBJ2-1; TRBD2 matches 9 bases. Source material: blood. The sequence came from a man in his fifties or sixties in good health. As DNA, the CDR3 is TGTGCCAGCACCCTTCTGGCGGGGGGGCCAAATGAGCAGTTCTTC. This sequence encodes CASTLLAGGPNEQFF.